Following are 25 T cell receptor beta chains from one sample sequenced in a study of cytomegalovirus exposure and HLA in healthy donors. PCR employed 60 Vbeta and 13 Jbeta primers. Sequenced by immunoSEQ multiplex PCR; TCRdb stores in-frame clones only, minus some. Among around 140,000 clones listed, around 87% were seen once. Sequencing was done on a sample of PBMCs. These TCRs come from a woman younger than 45 in good health and CMV-seronegative.

The chain has TRBV15 and TRBJ1-4; D possibly corresponds to TRBD1 (5 bases). This CDR3 region has 15 residues. Germline V gives CDR1 LNHNV, CDR2 YYDKDF (reference sequence). V lost 3 bases, J lost 5 bases, and 13 bases lay in between. CDR3 DNA: TGTGCCACCAGCAGCGAAGGGGCGTTAAATGAAAAACTGTTTTTT. Protein product: CATSSEGALNEKLFF.

This clone appeared a few times. This rearrangement joins TRBV30 to TRBJ1-1, with TRBD1 matching over 7 bases. The V gene's germline CDR1 is GTSNPN and CDR2 SVGIG (reference sequence). CDR3 length: 14 amino acids. Trimming at V came to 2 bases and at J to 10 bases, leaving 13 bases not matched to a gene. CDR3 bases: TGTGCCTGGAGTATTACAGGGGCCAGCGTTGGAGCTTTCTTT. Its protein product is CAWSITGASVGAFF.

The chain is built from TRBV28 and TRBJ2-5; tentative D call: TRBD1 (7 bases). The closer fit of TRBJ2-7 to the DNA end suggests the J call may be wrong. CDR1 MDHEN and CDR2 SYDVKM come from the germline V gene. The CDR3 runs to 17 residues. CDR3 region: CASSLGGGRRDSYEQYF. In DNA, the CDR3 is TGTGCCAGCAGTTTAGGAGGGGGCAGGCGGGATTCCTACGAGCAGTACTTC.

As concerns this clone: The junction does not match germline at one end; this may be a read error. This chain joins TRBV13 and TRBJ2-2; possible D gene TRBD2, 6 bases. Per the germline V gene, CDR1 is PRHDT and CDR2 is FYEKMQ (reference sequence). There are 14 residues in the CDR3. The CDR3: CASSHTDATGGLFF. Here the CDR3 DNA reads TGTGCCAGCAGCCATACTGATGCCACCGGGGGGCTGTTTTTT.

V gene TRBV7-9 combines with J gene TRBJ1-1; tentative D call: TRBD1 (5 bases). The germline gives CDR1 SEHNR, CDR2 FQNEAQ (reference sequence). The CDR3 has 15 amino acids. The V end was cut by 5 bases, the J end by 0 bases, with 13 bases between. In nucleotides, the CDR3 is TGTGCCAGCAGCCCGTCTGGCAGGGTGAACACTGAAGCTTTCTTT. It specifies CASSPSGRVNTEAFF. Full variable domain (remainder filled in from reference TRBV7-9 and TRBJ1-1): DTGVSQNPRHKITKRGQNVTFRCDPISEHNRLYWYRQTLGQGPEFLTYFQNEAQLEKSRLLSDRFSAERPKGSFSTLEIQRTEQGDSAMYLCASSPSGRVNTEAFFGQGTRLTVV.

This chain links TRBV5-6 with TRBJ1-2; a possible D gene is TRBD1 (6 bases). CDR1 and CDR2 from the germline V gene are SGHDT and YYEEEE. V was clipped by 4 bases and J by 2 bases, with 21 bases between them. The CDR3 contains 17 residues. The CDR3 DNA follows: TGTGCCAGCAGCCCGGGCTGGGGGGCGGGGGAGAACTATGGCTACACCTTC. This encodes CASSPGWGAGENYGYTF. Together with reference TRBV5-6 and TRBJ1-2, the CDR3 gives the full variable domain: DAGVTQSPTHLIKTRGQQVTLRCSPKSGHDTVSWYQQALGQGPQFIFQYYEEEERQRGNFPDRFSGHQFPNYSSELNVNALLLGDSALYLCASSPGWGAGENYGYTFGSGTRLTVV.

CDR3 in amino acids: CAWSVVAPQETQYF. The DNA of the CDR3 is TGTGCCTGGAGTGTTGTAGCCCCTCAAGAGACCCAGTACTTC. The genes are TRBV30 and TRBJ2-5; no clear D gene. There are 14 residues in the CDR3. Germline assignment: CDR1 GTSNPN and CDR2 SVGIG (reference sequence). Trimming left V 0 bases short and J 2 bases short, with 10 bases between.

V gene TRBV5-6 combines with J gene TRBJ2-1, with D tentatively TRBD2 (6 bases). Germline lookup yields CDR1 SGHDT and CDR2 YYEEEE. The CDR3 runs 15 residues. Trimming stripped 4 bases from V and 5 bases from J, with 16 bases between. The CDR3: CASSLPGDSNNEQFF. The DNA for the CDR3 is TGTGCCAGCAGCCTCCCGGGGGACTCTAACAATGAGCAGTTCTTC.

The chain joins TRBV28 to TRBJ1-2; TRBD1 agrees at 7 bases. J gave up 1 base and V 1 base, and 18 bases lay outside the gene matches. The CDR3 has 20 amino acids. Germline loops: CDR1 MDHEN, CDR2 SYDVKM. CDR3 sequence: CASSLYNSGVRGQNNYGYTF. CDR3 bases: TGTGCCAGCAGTTTATATAATTCGGGAGTGAGGGGGCAGAATAACTATGGCTACACCTTC.

Worth noting for this clone: The same CDR3 can be traced to other DNA sequences in this sample. The gene calls are TRBV9 and TRBJ1-4; perhaps TRBD1 as D (5 bases). Germline V gene lookup returns CDR1 SGDLS and CDR2 YYNGEE. The CDR3 is 14 amino acids. V lost 3 bases and J 0 bases, leaving 6 bases between the germline ends. CDR3 nucleotide sequence: TGTGCCAGCAGCGCGACAGCAACTAATGAAAAACTGTTTTTT. Protein: CASSATATNEKLFF.

The V call is TRBV19, the J call TRBJ1-1; tentatively, D is TRBD1 (6 bases). CDR3 length: 14 residues. The ends were cut back, 6 bases at V and 0 bases at J, with 11 bases in the middle. Germline assignment: CDR1 LNHDA and CDR2 SQIVND (reference sequence). The CDR3 reads CASSLTGLNTEAFF. In DNA form, the CDR3 reads TGTGCCAGTAGCCTGACAGGACTGAACACTGAAGCTTTCTTT.

V is TRBV5-6 and J is TRBJ1-5; a weak D match, TRBD1 (6 bases). The CDR3 runs to 12 residues. The V gene lost 4 bases and the J gene lost 6 bases, with 8 bases spanning the gap. Germline V gene lookup returns CDR1 SGHDT and CDR2 YYEEEE. CDR3 sequence: CASSEGGQPQHF. CDR3 coding DNA: TGTGCCAGCAGCGAAGGGGGTCAGCCCCAGCATTTT.

The genes are TRBV7-3 and TRBJ2-5, with 7 bases identical to TRBD2. V was pared by 2 bases and J by 2 bases, with 5 bases of the junction left unmatched. The V gene's germline CDR1 is SGHTA and CDR2 FQGTGA. There are 15 residues in the CDR3. CDR3 nucleotides: TGTGCCAGCAGCTTAGGCGGGGGAATTCAAGAGACCCAGTACTTC. Encoded protein: CASSLGGGIQETQYF.

This rearrangement joins TRBV5-1 to TRBJ2-5; the match to TRBD2 covers 7 bases. The CDR3 extends over 15 amino acids. CDR1 is SGHRS, CDR2 YFSETQ, per germline. V lost 4 bases to trimming and J lost 5 bases; unmatched junction nucleotides: 11. For the CDR3, the DNA is TGCGCCAGCAGCCCTATTGGACTAGTCGGTGAGACCCAGTACTTC. This codes for CASSPIGLVGETQYF. Drawing the rest from reference TRBV5-1 and TRBJ2-5, the complete variable domain is KAGVTQTPRYLIKTRGQQVTLSCSPISGHRSVSWYQQTPGQGLQFLFEYFSETQRNKGNFPGRFSGRQFSNSRSEMNVSTLELGDSALYLCASSPIGLVGETQYFGPGTRLLVL.

V is TRBV29-1 and J is TRBJ1-2, with a weak D call TRBD1 (5 bases). V lost 6 bases and J lost 3, with 11 bases in between. This CDR3 contains 12 residues. Germline CDR1 is SQVTM and CDR2 is ANQGSEA. This CDR3 is CSVGGGDYGYTF. In nucleotides, the CDR3 is TGCAGCGTCGGGGGAGGGGACTATGGCTACACCTTC.

The rearrangement links TRBV7-9 to TRBJ2-7; TRBD2 agrees at 8 bases. The CDR3 has 17 amino acids. Per germline, CDR1 SEHNR and CDR2 FQNEAQ (reference sequence). V was pared by 5 bases and J by 0 bases, with 12 bases of the junction left unmatched. CDR3 in DNA: TGTGCCAGCAGCGGGGAATTAGCGGGGAGCGACTCCTACGAGCAGTACTTC. Translated, it gives CASSGELAGSDSYEQYF.

This chain joins TRBV27 and TRBJ2-2; no firm D call. The CDR3 is 14 amino acids. The germline V and J ends were trimmed by 5 bases and 6 bases, with 13 bases remaining between them. Germline V CDR1 and CDR2: MNHEY, SMNVEV (reference sequence). The CDR3 region has the DNA TGTGCCAGCAGTCCGATCGCCCGGGCCGGGGAGCTGTTTTTT. Translating gives CASSPIARAGELFF.

The CDR3 sequence is CASSVDQGARFYGYTF. As DNA, the CDR3 is TGTGCCAGCAGCGTAGACCAGGGGGCGAGATTCTATGGCTACACCTTC. The genes are TRBV9 and TRBJ1-2; 8 nucleotides match TRBD1. J was trimmed by 4 bases and V by 0 bases; bases with no gene match: 8. Germline V lookup: CDR1 SGDLS, CDR2 YYNGEE. CDR3 length: 16 amino acids.

This chain links TRBV10-3 with TRBJ2-7, with 7 bases aligning to TRBD1. CDR3 length: 13 residues. CDR1 and CDR2 (germline): ENHRY, SYGVKD. The V gene end was trimmed by 8 bases and the J gene end by 2 bases; junction bases not matched to a gene: 6. The CDR3 DNA reads TGTGCCATCGGCCGGGACAGAACCTACGAGCAGTACTTC. This sequence encodes CAIGRDRTYEQYF.

J is TRBJ1-6 and V is TRBV2; D is possibly TRBD1 (5 bases). The V gene lost 3 bases and the J gene lost 14 bases, with 17 bases spanning the gap. CDR3 size: 14 residues. Germline-derived CDR1 and CDR2 are SNHLY and FYNNEI. CDR3 nucleotide sequence: TGTGCCAGCAGTGAGTACCGCGGGACCCACACCCTCCACTTT. It specifies CASSEYRGTHTLHF. The full variable domain, rest sourced from reference TRBV2 and TRBJ1-6, is EPEVTQTPSHQVTQMGQEVILRCVPISNHLYFYWYRQILGQKVEFLVSFYNNEISEKSEIFDDQFSVERPDGSNFTLKIRSTKLEDSAMYFCASSEYRGTHTLHFGNGTRLTVT.

This chain joins TRBV29-1 and TRBJ2-7; D remains ambiguous. The germline V gene encodes CDR1 SQVTM and CDR2 ANQGSEA. The germline V and J ends were trimmed by 1 base and 1 base, with 8 bases remaining between them. CDR3 length equals 13 residues. CDR3 region: CSVEVDTSYEQYF. The CDR3 nucleotides read TGCAGCGTTGAAGTCGACACATCCTACGAGCAGTACTTC.

The chain links TRBV4-1 to TRBJ2-7; 7 nucleotides agree with TRBD2. The CDR3 covers 16 residues. Germline V CDR1 and CDR2: MGHRA, YSYEKL. J was trimmed by 4 bases and V by 4 bases; bases with no gene match: 13. The CDR3 spells CASSPGWGGRAYEQYF. CDR3 bases: TGCGCCAGCAGCCCGGGTTGGGGGGGGAGAGCGTACGAGCAGTACTTC.

V is TRBV28 and J is TRBJ1-2, with 11 bases aligning to TRBD1. CDR3 size: 14 residues. Germline trimming cut 5 bases from V and 8 bases from J; bases unmatched to any gene: 7. Germline V lookup: CDR1 MDHEN, CDR2 SYDVKM. The CDR3 here is CASSAGQGAQGYTF. DNA for the CDR3: TGTGCCAGCAGTGCCGGACAGGGGGCACAAGGCTACACCTTC.

The chain uses TRBV30 and TRBJ2-1; 8 nucleotides match TRBD1. CDR1 is GTSNPN, CDR2 SVGIG, per germline (reference sequence). J was trimmed by 3 bases and V by 3 bases; bases with no gene match: 16. The CDR3 is 18 amino acids. For the CDR3, the DNA is TGTGCCTGGAGCGGGCTAATAAGGGACAGGAGATTCTACAATGAGCAGTTCTTC. Translated: CAWSGLIRDRRFYNEQFF.

The rearrangement uses TRBV30 and TRBJ1-2, with 8 bases that match TRBD1. Germline loops: CDR1 GTSNPN, CDR2 SVGIG (reference sequence). The CDR3 runs to 13 residues. Unmatched junction bases numbered 6, after V lost 2 bases and J lost 7 bases. The CDR3 nucleotides read TGTGCCTGGAGTCAGGACAGGGCTCTTGGCTACACCTTC. Protein product: CAWSQDRALGYTF. The whole variable domain, remainder taken from reference TRBV30 and TRBJ1-2, is SQTIHQWPATLVQPVGSPLSLECTVEGTSNPNLYWYRQAAGRGLQLLFYSVGIGQISSEVPQNLSASRPQDRQFILSSKKLLLSDSGFYLCAWSQDRALGYTFGSGTRLTVV.